This T cell receptor beta chain was sequenced in a study of identical twins' blood T cells (dated by TCRdb to 2012 to 2014). Study-level background: Roughly 50 million Illumina reads were obtained across about twelve libraries, of which six were alpha-chain libraries and six were beta-chain libraries. Using next-generation sequencing, the study compared the TCR alpha and beta chain repertoires of three pairs of monozygous twins to assess how genetics influences repertoire formation. Broader findings and caveats from the paper: Independent studies were stated to be required to validate the proposed role of the TCRalpha J segment in MHC recognition during thymic selection. V gene usage was reported to be markedly more similar within twin pairs than between unrelated donors, even among non-selected out-of-frame TCRbeta clonotypes. Looking at the most abundant TCRbeta clonotypes, every donor had more CDR3 sequences in common with her twin than with unrelated donors. The number of CDR3 clonotypes shared between two donors was mainly determined by the product of the cloneset sizes of the two donors, and no clear deviation from this trend was shown by twins. Because the twins were reared together, environmental influences could not be ruled out as the explanation for twin similarity.

CDR1 and CDR2, per the germline V gene, are SQVTM and ANQGSEA. The trim is 5 bases for V and 10 bases for J, with a gap of 5 bases between the germline ends. The CDR3 numbers 8 residues from cysteine through phenylalanine. Only CDR3 DNA is held: 24 bases, read in frame from base 1. The method behind the library was 5' RACE. Sequencing relied on an Illumina Genome Analyzer IIx. The RNA-based TCR cDNA libraries were made using a previously described protocol that was modified in several ways. To prevent cross-contamination, sample-specific barcodes were introduced on both ends of each TCR cDNA library during cDNA synthesis and amplification. In the original analysis: Between about 90,000 and nearly 500,000 clonotypes were identified per individual, with about 2 to 3.6 million CDR3-containing reads per library. Reads carrying improper barcode index combinations were removed, after which the MiTCR software was used to build a cloneset for each library. MiTCR filtered or rescued low-quality reads and corrected PCR and sequencing errors when assembling CDR3 clonotypes. Artificial out-of-frame clonotypes were removed by being mapped to in-frame sequences, with one indel in the CDR3 allowed. To measure how similar V and J gene usage was between donors, Jensen-Shannon divergence was divided by mean entropy. Through fastp at Q25 and MiXCR, TCRdb rebuilt clones from the public reads, retaining in-frame beta chains. Each CDR3 protein gets just one entry, which takes the most common genes and DNA from the rows behind it. What appears here as the V and J calls and clone size reflects TCRdb's work, not the paper's. In this sample the table shows about 370,000 distinct CDR3 sequences, roughly 27% of which occur a single time. In total, the top ten clones hold roughly 5.5% of the sample.

Donors were six healthy women forming three monozygous twin pairs. All three twin pairs had been raised together and were thought likely to have encountered the same vaccines and infectious agents. TCR cDNA libraries were prepared from RNA that was isolated from peripheral blood mononuclear cells. Note on this clonotype: Its specific antigen is unknown. Base-call qualities are not available, and no considerably larger clone is one nucleotide away.

The rearrangement combines TRBV29-1 with TRBJ1-1; the D gene remains uncertain. The TCR originated in a woman aged 18-50 years in good health. Sequencing was performed on PBMCs. This receptor has the CDR3 CSVTTAFF. The nucleotide sequence reads TGCAGCGTTACCACAGCTTTCTTT.